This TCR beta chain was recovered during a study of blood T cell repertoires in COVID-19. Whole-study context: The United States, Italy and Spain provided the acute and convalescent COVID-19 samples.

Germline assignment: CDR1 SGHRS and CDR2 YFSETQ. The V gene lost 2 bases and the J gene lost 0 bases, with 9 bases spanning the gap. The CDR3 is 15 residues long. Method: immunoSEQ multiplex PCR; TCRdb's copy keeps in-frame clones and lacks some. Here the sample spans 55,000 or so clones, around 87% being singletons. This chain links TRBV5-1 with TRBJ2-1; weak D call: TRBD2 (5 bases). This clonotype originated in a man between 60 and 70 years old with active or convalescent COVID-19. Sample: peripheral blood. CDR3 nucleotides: TGCGCCAGCAGCTTAGCGGAAAGCTCCTACAATGAGCAGTTCTTC. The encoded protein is CASSLAESSYNEQFF.